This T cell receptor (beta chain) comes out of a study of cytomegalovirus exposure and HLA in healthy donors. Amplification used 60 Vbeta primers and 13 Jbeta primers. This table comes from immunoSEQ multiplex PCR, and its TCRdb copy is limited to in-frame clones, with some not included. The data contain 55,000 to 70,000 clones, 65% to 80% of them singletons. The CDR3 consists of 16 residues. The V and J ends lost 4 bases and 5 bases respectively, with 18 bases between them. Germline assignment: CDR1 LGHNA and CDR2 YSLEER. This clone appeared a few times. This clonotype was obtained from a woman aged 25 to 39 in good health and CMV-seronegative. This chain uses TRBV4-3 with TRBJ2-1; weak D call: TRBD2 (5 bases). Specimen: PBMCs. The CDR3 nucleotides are TGCGCCAGCAGCCGGGGAAGGAGCCTAGCTAACAATGAGCAGTTCTTC. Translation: CASSRGRSLANNEQFF.